The entry below describes one T cell receptor (beta chain). In terms of age and location, participants ranged from about 18 to 95 years and lived in under 30 US areas. In the study's own analysis: Reference gene primer amplification gave estimated nucleated cell counts. Repertoires were generated with immunoSEQ multiplex PCR, while TCRdb's copy carries only in-frame clones and drops some. The DNA was the basis for D and trimming; V, J and clone size are from that table. This table holds more than 250,000 clones, roughly 85% found once. The data are from a study of blood T cell repertoires in COVID-19. On the study more broadly: Italy, Spain and the United States were the sources of the convalescent and acute COVID-19 samples.

Trimming took 2 bases from V and 10 from J, leaving 12 bases between them. This CDR3 has 13 residues. The sequenced sample was PBMCs or T cells enriched from blood (not recorded which). The TCR was taken from a man aged 40-55 years who had been exposed to COVID-19. This chain uses TRBV12-3 or TRBV12-4 with TRBJ2-1; D not resolved. CDR3 region: CASSLLTVWEQFF. As DNA, the CDR3 is TGTGCCAGCAGTTTACTTACAGTTTGGGAGCAGTTCTTC.